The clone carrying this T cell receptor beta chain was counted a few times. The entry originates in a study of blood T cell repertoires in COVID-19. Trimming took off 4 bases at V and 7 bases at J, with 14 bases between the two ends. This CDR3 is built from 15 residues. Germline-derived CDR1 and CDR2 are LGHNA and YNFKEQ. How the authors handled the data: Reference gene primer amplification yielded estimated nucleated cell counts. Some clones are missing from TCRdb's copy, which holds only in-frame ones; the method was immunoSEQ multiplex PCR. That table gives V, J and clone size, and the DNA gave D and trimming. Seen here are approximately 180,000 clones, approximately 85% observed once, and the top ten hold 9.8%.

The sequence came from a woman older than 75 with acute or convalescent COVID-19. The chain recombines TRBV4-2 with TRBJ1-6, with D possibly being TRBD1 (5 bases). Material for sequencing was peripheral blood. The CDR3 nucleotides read TGTGCCAGCAGCCCTCCCCAGGGCAGGAATTCACCCCTCCACTTT. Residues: CASSPPQGRNSPLHF.